This TCR beta chain was observed in a study of blood T cell repertoires in COVID-19. Study background: PBMCs, B-cell-depleted T cells, or T cells provided the cDNA or gDNA that made up the material.

Original handling: Nucleated cell number was recorded as an estimate derived from reference gene primer amplification. Profiled with immunoSEQ multiplex PCR; TCRdb holds only in-frame clones, not every one. That table gives V, J and clone size, and the DNA gave D and trimming. Of approximately 300,000 clones in the sample, around 90% are singletons; the top ten hold about 2.4%. Germline V gene lookup returns CDR1 SGHVS and CDR2 FQNEAQ. V was shortened by 5 bases and J by 13 bases, with 14 bases between the two germline ends. The CDR3 sequence is 11 residues long. All enrollees were roughly 18 to 90 years old and from about two dozen US areas. Recovered participants had two consecutive negative NP/OP PCR tests, healthcare professional clearance, or symptom resolution.

The chain carries TRBV7-8 and TRBJ2-5; perhaps TRBD2 as D (5 bases). The receptor comes from a man in his sixties who had recovered from COVID-19. The specimen was PBMCs or T cells enriched from blood (not recorded which). CDR3 loop: CASSVSGTWYF. The CDR3 DNA sequence: TGTGCCAGCAGCGTAAGCGGAACCTGGTACTTC.